This paragraph covers one TCR beta chain sequence. What it binds is not known. The sample originates from a study of cytomegalovirus exposure and HLA in healthy donors. For the study at large: Clustering assigned 81% of the roughly 430 genotyped donors to the Caucasian-associated ancestry cluster.

The primer mix had 60 Vbeta and 13 Jbeta primers. Assay: immunoSEQ multiplex PCR; the TCRdb copy retains only in-frame clones and omits some. Of more than 150,000 clones in the sample, 81% are singletons; the top ten hold 1% to 1.5%. General study results and limits: Sequence variants that were highly shared formed a cluster that was likely a sequencing artifact.

The V segment lost 4 bases and the J segment 2 bases; nucleotides outside the gene matches: 11. Germline V gene sequence: CDR1 SGHKS, CDR2 YYEKEE (reference sequence). The CDR3 has 16 residues. This clonotype was sampled from a man aged 50 to 59 in good health and CMV-seropositive. The chain is built from TRBV5-5 and TRBJ2-5, with 7 bases that match TRBD2. The specimen was PBMCs. The CDR3 is CASSPFGGMGQETQYF. In DNA, the CDR3 is TGTGCCAGCAGCCCCTTCGGGGGGATGGGGCAAGAGACCCAGTACTTC.